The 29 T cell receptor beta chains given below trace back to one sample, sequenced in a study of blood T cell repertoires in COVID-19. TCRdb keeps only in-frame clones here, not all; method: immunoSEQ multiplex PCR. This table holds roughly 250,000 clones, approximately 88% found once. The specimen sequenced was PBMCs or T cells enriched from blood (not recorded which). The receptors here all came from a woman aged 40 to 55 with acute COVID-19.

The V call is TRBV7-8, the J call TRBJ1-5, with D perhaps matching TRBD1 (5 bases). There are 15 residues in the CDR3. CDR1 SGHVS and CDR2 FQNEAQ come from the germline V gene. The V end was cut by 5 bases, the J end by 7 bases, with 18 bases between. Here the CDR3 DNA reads TGTGCCAGCAGCCTAAGGTCGAGCGGGGCGCAGCCCCAGCATTTT. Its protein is CASSLRSSGAQPQHF.

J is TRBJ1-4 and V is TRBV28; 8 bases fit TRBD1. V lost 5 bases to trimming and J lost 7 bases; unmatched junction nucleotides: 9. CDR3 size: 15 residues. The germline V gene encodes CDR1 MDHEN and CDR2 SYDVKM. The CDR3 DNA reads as TGTGCCAGCAGTATAATGGACAGGGTTGGTGAAAAACTGTTTTTT. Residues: CASSIMDRVGEKLFF.

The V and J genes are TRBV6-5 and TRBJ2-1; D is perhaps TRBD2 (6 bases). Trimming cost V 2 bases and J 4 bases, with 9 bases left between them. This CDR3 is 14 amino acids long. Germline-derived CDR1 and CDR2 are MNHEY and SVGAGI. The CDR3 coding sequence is TGTGCCAGCAGTTACAGGGCGGGGTACAATGAGCAGTTCTTC. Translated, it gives CASSYRAGYNEQFF.

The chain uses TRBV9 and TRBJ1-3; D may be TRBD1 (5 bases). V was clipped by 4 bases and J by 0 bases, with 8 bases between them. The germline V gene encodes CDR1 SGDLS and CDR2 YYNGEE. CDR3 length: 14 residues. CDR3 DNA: TGTGCCAGCAGCTCGACAGTCTCTGGAAACACCATATATTTT. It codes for CASSSTVSGNTIYF.

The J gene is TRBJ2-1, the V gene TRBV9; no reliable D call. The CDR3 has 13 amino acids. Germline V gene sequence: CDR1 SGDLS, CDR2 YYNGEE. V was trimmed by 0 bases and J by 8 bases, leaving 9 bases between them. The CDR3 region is CASSVVERHEQFF. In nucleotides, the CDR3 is TGTGCCAGCAGCGTAGTAGAGCGTCATGAGCAGTTCTTC.

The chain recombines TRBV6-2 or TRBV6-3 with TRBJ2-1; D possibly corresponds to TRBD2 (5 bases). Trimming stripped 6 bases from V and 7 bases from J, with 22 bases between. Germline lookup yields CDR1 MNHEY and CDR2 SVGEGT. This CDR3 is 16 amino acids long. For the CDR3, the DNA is TGTGCCAGCAGCCGCCCCCCTAGGGAGCTCGGGAATGAGCAGTTCTTC. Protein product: CASSRPPRELGNEQFF.

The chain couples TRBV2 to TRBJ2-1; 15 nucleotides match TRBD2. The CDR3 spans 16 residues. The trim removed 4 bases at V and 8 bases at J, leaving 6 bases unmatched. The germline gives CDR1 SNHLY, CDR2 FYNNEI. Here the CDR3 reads CASSGTSGRGVDEQFF. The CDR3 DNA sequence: TGTGCCAGCAGTGGGACTAGCGGGAGGGGCGTCGATGAGCAGTTCTTC.

The CDR3 sequence is CASSSPRGTDTQYF. For the CDR3, the DNA is TGTGCCAGCAGTTCCCCCAGGGGCACAGATACGCAGTATTTT. The chain carries TRBV6-5 and TRBJ2-3, with D perhaps matching TRBD1 (5 bases). The CDR3 runs to 14 residues. The ends were cut back, 4 bases at V and 1 base at J, with 9 bases in the middle. The germline gives CDR1 MNHEY, CDR2 SVGAGI.

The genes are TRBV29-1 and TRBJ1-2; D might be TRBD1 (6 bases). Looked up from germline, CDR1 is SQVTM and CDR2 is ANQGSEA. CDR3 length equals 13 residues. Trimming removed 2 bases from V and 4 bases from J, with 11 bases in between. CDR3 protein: CSVEFGRGYGYTF. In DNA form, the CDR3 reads TGCAGCGTTGAATTCGGCAGGGGCTATGGCTACACCTTC.

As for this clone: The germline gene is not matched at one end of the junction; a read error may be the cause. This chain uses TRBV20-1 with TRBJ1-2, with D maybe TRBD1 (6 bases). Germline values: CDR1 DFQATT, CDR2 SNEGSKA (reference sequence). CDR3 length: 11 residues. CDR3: CSASEGGSMSF. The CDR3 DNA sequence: TGCAGTGCTAGCGAAGGGGGTTCTATGAGCTTC.

In nucleotides, the CDR3 is TGTGCCAGCAGTTTAGGGACAGCTAATGAAAAACTGTTTTTT. Its protein is CASSLGTANEKLFF. This sequence joins TRBV27 and TRBJ1-4; 7 bases line up with TRBD1. Germline CDR1 reads MNHEY; CDR2 reads SMNVEV (reference sequence). CDR3 size: 14 residues. The trim removed 2 bases at V and 3 bases at J, leaving 0 bases unmatched.

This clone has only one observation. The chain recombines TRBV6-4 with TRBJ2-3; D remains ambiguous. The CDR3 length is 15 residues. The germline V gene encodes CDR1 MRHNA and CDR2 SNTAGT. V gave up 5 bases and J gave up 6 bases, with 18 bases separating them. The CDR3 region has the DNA TGTGCCAGCAGTACCGGTACCCCTGGAGAGGATACGCAGTATTTT. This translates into CASSTGTPGEDTQYF.

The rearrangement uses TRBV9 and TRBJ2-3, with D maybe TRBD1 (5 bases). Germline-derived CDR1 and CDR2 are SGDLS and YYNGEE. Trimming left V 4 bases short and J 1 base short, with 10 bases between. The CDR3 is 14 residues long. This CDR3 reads CASSLQGGTDTQYF. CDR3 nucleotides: TGTGCCAGCAGCCTCCAGGGCGGCACAGATACGCAGTATTTT.

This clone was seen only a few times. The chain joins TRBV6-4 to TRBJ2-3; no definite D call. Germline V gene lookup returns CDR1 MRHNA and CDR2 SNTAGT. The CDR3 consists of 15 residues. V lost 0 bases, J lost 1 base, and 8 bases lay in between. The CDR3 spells CASSDSSSGTDTQYF. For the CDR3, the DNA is TGTGCCAGCAGTGACTCGTCCTCTGGCACAGATACGCAGTATTTT.

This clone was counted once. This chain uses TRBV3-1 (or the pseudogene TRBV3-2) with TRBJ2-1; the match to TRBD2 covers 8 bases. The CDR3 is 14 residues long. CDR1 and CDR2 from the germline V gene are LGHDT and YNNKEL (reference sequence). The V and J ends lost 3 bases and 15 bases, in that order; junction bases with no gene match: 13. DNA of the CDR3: TGTGCCAGCAGCCAGATAAAACGGGAGGGCCTCGTGTTCTTC. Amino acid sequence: CASSQIKREGLVFF.

The CDR3 region has the DNA TGTGCCAGCAGCCAAGAAAGAGGCCCCTCCGGCTACACCTTC. Protein sequence: CASSQERGPSGYTF. The chain couples TRBV3-1 (or the pseudogene TRBV3-2) to TRBJ1-2; D is unresolved. The V end lost 0 bases, the J end lost 8 bases, and 13 bases lay between the germline ends. In germline, CDR1 is LGHDT, CDR2 YNNKEL (reference sequence). The CDR3 spans 14 residues.

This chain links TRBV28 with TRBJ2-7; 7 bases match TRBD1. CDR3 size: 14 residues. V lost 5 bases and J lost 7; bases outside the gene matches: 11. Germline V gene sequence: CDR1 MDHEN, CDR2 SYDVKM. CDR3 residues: CASSTPGQPTEQYF. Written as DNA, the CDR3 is TGTGCCAGCAGTACACCGGGACAGCCTACAGAGCAGTACTTC.

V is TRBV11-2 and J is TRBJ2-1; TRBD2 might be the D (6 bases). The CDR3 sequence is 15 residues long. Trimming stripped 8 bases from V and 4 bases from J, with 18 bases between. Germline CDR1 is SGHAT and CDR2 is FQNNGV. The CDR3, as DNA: TGTGCCAGCGCCACGGGACTCCTGGAATACAATGAGCAGTTCTTC. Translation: CASATGLLEYNEQFF. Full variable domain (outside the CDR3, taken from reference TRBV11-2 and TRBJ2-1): EAGVAQSPRYKIIEKRQSVAFWCNPISGHATLYWYQQILGQGPKLLIQFQNNGVVDDSQLPKDRFSAERLKGVDSTLKIQPAKLEDSAVYLCASATGLLEYNEQFFGPGTRLTVL.

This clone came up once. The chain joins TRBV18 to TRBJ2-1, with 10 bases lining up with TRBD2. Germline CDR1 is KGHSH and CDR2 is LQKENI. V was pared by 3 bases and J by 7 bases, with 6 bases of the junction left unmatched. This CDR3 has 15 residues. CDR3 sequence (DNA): TGTGCCAGCTCACCGGCTAGCGGGGGCTGGAATGAGCAGTTCTTC. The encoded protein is CASSPASGGWNEQFF.

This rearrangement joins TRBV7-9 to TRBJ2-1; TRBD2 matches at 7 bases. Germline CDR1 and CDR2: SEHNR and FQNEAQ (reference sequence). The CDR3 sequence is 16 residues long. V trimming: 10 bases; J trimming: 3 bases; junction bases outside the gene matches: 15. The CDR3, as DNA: TGTGCCATCCTCAAATCGACGGGAGGCGACTACAATGAGCAGTTCTTC. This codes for CAILKSTGGDYNEQFF.

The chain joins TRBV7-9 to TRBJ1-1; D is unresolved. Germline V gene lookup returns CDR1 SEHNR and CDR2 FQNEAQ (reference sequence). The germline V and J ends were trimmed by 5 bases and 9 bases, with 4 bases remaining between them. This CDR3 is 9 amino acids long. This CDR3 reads CASSVKAFF. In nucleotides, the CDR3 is TGTGCCAGCAGCGTAAAAGCTTTCTTT.

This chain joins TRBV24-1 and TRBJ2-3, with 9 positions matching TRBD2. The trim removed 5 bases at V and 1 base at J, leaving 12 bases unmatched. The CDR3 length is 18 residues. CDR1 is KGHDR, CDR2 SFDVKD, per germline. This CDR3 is CATSGSGRSGSGTDTQYF. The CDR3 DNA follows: TGTGCCACCAGTGGTAGCGGGAGAAGTGGGTCTGGCACAGATACGCAGTATTTT.

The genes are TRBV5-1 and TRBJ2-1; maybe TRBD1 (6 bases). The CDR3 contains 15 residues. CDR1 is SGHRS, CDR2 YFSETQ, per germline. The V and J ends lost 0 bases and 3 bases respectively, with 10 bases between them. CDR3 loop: CASSLGAGDYNEQFF. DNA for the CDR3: TGCGCCAGCAGCTTGGGGGCAGGGGACTACAATGAGCAGTTCTTC.

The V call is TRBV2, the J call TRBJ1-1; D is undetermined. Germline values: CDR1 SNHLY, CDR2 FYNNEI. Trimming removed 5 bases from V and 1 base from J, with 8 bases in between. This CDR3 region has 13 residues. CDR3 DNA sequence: TGTGCCAGCAGTCGAGACACGAACACTGAAGCTTTCTTT. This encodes CASSRDTNTEAFF.

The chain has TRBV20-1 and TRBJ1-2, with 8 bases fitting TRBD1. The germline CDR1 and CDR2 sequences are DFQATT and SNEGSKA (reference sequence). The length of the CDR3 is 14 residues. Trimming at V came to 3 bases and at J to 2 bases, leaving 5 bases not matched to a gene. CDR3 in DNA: TGCAGTGCTAGTAAGACAGGGGAAAACTATGGCTACACCTTC. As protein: CSASKTGENYGYTF.

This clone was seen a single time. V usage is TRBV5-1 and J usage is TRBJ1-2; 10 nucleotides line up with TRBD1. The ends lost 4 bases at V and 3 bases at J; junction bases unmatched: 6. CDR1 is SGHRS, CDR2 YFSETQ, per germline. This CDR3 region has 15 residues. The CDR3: CASSVGTGVDYGYTF. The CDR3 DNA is TGCGCCAGCAGCGTTGGGACAGGGGTCGACTATGGCTACACCTTC.

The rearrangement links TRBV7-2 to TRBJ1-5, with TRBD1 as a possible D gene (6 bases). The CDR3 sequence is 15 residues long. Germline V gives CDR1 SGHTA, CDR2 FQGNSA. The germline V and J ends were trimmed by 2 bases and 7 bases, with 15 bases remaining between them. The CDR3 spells CASSLLGQGMQPQHF. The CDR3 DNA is TGTGCCAGCAGCTTATTGGGGCAGGGGATGCAGCCCCAGCATTTT.

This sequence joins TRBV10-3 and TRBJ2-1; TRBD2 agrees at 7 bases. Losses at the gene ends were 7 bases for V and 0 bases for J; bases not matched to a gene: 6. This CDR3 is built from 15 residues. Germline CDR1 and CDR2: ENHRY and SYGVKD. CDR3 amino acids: CAITLAPHSYNEQFF. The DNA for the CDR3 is TGTGCCATCACACTAGCGCCTCACTCCTACAATGAGCAGTTCTTC.

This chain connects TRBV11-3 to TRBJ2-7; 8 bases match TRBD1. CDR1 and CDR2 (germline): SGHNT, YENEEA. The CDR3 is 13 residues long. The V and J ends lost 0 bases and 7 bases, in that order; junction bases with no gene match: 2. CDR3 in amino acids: CASSLDRGREQYF. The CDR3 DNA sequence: TGTGCCAGCAGCTTAGACAGGGGGCGGGAGCAGTACTTC. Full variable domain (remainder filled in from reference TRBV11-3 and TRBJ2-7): EAGVVQSPRYKIIEKKQPVAFWCNPISGHNTLYWYLQNLGQGPELLIRYENEEAVDDSQLPKDRFSAERLKGVDSTLKIQPAELGDSAVYLCASSLDRGREQYFGPGTRLTVT.